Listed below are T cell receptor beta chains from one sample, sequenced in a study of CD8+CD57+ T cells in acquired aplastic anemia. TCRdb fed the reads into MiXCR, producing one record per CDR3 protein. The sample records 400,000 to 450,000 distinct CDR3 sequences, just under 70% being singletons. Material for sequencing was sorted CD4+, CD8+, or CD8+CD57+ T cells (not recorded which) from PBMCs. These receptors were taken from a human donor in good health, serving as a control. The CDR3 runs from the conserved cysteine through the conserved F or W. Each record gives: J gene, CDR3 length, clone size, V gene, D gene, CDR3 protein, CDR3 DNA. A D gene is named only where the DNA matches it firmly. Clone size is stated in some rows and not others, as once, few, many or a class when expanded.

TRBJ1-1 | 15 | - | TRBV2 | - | CASSASGQGNDEAFF | TGTGCCAGCAGTGCGTCCGGCCAGGGTAATGATGAAGCTTTCTTT
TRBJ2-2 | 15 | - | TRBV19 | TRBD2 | CASSGLAANTGELFF | TGTGCCAGTAGTGGACTAGCGGCGAACACCGGGGAGCTGTTTTTT
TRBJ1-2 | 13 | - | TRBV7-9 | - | CASSLNVGPGYTF | TGTGCCAGCAGCTTAAACGTGGGGCCTGGCTACACCTTC
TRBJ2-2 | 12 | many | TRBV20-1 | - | CSVSRGTGELFF | TGCAGTGTAAGCAGGGGCACCGGGGAGCTGTTTTTT
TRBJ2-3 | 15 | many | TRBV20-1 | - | CSARGYGRGTDTQYF | TGCAGTGCTAGAGGTTACGGCAGAGGCACAGATACGCAGTATTTT
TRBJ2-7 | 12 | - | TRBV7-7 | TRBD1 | CASSPDRVEQYF | TGTGCCAGCAGCCCCGACAGGGTCGAGCAGTACTTC
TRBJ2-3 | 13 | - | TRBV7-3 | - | CASSRRSTGKQYF | TGTGCCAGCAGCAGGAGAAGCACAGGTAAGCAGTATTTT
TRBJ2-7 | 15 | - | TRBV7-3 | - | CASSIRGGAAYTQYF | TGTGCCAGCAGCATTAGAGGGGGGGCTGCCTACACGCAGTACTTC
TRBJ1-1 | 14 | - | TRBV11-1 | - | CASSLHRGEGEAFF | TGTGCCAGCAGCTTGCATAGGGGAGAGGGTGAAGCTTTCTTT
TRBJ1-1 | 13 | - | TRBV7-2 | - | CASRLDDNTEAFF | TGTGCCAGCAGGTTGGACGACAACACTGAAGCTTTCTTT
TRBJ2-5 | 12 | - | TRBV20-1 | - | CSAIGPLVTEYF | TGCAGCGCTATAGGTCCTCTCGTGACCGAGTACTTC
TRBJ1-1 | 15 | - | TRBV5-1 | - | CASGLGSGRNTEAFF | TGCGCCAGCGGGTTGGGTTCAGGGAGGAACACTGAAGCTTTCTTT